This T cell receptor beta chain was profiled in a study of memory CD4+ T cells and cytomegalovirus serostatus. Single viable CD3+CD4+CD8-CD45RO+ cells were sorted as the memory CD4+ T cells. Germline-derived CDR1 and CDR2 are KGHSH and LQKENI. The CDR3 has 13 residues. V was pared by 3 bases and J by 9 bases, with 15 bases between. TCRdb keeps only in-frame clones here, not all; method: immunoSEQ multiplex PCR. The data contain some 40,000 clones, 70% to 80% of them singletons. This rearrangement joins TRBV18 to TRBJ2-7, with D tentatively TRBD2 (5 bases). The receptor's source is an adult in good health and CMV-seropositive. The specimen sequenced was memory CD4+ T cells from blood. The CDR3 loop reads CASSPPNGERQYF. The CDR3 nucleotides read TGTGCCAGCTCACCCCCCAACGGGGAAAGGCAGTACTTC. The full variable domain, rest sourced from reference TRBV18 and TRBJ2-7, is NAGVMQNPRHLVRRRGQEARLRCSPMKGHSHVYWYRQLPEEGLKFMVYLQKENIIDESGMPKERFSAEFPKEGPSILRIQQVVRGDSAAYFCASSPPNGERQYFGPGTRLTVT.